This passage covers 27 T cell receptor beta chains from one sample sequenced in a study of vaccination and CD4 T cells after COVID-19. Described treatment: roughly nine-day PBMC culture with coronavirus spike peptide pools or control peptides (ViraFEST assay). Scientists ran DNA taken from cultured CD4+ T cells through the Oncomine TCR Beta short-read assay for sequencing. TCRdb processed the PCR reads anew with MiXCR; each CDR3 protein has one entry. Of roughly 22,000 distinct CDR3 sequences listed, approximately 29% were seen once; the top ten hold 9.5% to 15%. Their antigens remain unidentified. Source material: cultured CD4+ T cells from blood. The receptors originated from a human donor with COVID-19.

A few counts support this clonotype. In DNA, the CDR3 is TGTGCCAGCAGTGACATAGGGGGGACCCAGTACTTC. This codes for CASSDIGGTQYF. This sequence joins TRBV12-3 or TRBV12-4 and TRBJ2-5; D is possibly TRBD1 (6 bases). The CDR3 contains 12 residues. Deletions cut 5 bases from V and 7 bases from J, with 11 bases between.

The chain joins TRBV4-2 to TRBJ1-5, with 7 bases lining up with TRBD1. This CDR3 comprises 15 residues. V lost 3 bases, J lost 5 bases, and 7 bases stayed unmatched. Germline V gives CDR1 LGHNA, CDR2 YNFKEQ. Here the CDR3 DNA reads TGTGCCAGCAGCCACCCGGGACAGCCTGATCAGCCCCAGCATTTT. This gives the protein CASSHPGQPDQPQHF.

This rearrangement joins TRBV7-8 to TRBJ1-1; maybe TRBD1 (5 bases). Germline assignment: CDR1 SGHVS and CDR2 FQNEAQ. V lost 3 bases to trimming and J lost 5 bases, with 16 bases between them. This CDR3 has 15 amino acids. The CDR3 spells CASSFVMGGSTEAFF. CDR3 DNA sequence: TGTGCCAGCAGCTTCGTCATGGGGGGAAGTACTGAAGCTTTCTTT.

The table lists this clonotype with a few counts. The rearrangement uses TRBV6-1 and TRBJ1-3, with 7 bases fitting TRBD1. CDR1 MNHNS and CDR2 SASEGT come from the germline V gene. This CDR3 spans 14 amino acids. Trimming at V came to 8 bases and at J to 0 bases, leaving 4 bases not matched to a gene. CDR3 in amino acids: CASRTGTSGNTIYF. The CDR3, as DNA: TGTGCCAGCCGGACAGGCACCTCTGGAAACACCATATATTTT.

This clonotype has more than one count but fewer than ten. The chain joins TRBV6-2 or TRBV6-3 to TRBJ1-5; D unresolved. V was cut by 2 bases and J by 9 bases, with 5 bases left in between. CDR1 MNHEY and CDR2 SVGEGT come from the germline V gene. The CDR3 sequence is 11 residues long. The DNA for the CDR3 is TGTGCCAGCAGTTACAAGGGGCCCCAGCATTTT. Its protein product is CASSYKGPQHF.

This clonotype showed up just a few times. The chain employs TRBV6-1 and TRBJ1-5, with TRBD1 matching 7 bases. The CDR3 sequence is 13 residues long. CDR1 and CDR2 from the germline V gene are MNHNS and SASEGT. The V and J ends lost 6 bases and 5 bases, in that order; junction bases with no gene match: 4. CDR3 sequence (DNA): TGTGCCAGCAGCAGAGACAGGGATCAGCCCCAGCATTTT. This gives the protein CASSRDRDQPQHF.

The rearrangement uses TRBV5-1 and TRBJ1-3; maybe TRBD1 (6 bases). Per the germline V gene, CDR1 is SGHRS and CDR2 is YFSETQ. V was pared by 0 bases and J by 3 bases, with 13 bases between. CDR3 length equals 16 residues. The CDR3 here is CASSLGGRGYGNTIYF. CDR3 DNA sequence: TGCGCCAGCAGCTTGGGGGGCAGGGGATATGGAAACACCATATATTTT. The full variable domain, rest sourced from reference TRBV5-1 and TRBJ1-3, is KAGVTQTPRYLIKTRGQQVTLSCSPISGHRSVSWYQQTPGQGLQFLFEYFSETQRNKGNFPGRFSGRQFSNSRSEMNVSTLELGDSALYLCASSLGGRGYGNTIYFGEGSWLTVV.

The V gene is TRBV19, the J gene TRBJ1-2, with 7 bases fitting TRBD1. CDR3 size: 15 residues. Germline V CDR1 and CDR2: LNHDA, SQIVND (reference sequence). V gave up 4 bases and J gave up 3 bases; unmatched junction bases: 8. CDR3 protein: CASSTDRDRDYGYTF. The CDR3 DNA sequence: TGTGCCAGTAGTACCGACAGGGATAGGGACTATGGCTACACCTTC.

The CDR3 protein is CASSFFESRGYEQYF. In DNA form, the CDR3 reads TGTGCCAGCAGTTTCTTTGAGTCGCGCGGCTACGAGCAGTACTTC. The chain recombines TRBV12-3 or TRBV12-4 with TRBJ2-7; D unresolved. The CDR3 has 15 amino acids. V was shortened by 3 bases and J by 3 bases, with 15 bases between the two germline ends.

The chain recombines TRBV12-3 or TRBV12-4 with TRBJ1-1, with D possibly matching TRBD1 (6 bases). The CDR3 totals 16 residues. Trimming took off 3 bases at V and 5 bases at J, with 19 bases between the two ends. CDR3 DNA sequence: TGTGCCAGCAGTTTTCTAGGTACAGGGAGGGCGACTGAAGCTTTCTTT. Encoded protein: CASSFLGTGRATEAFF.

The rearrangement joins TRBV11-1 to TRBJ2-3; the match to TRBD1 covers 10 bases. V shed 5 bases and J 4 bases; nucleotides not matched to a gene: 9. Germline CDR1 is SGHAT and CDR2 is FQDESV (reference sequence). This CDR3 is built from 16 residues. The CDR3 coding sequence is TGTGCCAGCAGCACCAGACAGGGGGCTCTTTCAGATACGCAGTATTTT. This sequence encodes CASSTRQGALSDTQYF.

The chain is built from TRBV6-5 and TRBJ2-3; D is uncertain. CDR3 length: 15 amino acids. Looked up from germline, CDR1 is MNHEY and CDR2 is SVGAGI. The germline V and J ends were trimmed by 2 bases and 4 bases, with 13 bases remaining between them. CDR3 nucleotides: TGTGCCAGCAGTTACGACCGCCCTGCAGCAGATACGCAGTATTTT. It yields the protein CASSYDRPAADTQYF.

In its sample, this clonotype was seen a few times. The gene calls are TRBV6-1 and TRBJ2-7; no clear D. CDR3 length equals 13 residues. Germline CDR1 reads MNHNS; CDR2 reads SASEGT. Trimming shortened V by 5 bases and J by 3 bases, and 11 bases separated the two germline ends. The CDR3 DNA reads TGTGCCAGCAGTAATCTACAGTTCTACGAGCAGTACTTC. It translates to CASSNLQFYEQYF.

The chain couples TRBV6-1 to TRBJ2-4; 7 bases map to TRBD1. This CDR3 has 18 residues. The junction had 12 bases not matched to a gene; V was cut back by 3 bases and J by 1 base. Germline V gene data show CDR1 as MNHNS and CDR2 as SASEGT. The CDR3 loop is CASSEGEQGIGAKNIQYF. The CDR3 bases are TGTGCCAGCAGTGAGGGCGAACAGGGGATAGGGGCCAAAAACATTCAGTACTTC.

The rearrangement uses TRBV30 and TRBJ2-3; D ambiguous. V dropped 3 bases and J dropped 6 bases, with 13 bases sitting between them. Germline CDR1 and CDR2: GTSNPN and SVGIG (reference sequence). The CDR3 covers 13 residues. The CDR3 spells CAWSPHGKDTQYF. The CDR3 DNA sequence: TGTGCCTGGAGCCCCCATGGGAAGGATACGCAGTATTTT.

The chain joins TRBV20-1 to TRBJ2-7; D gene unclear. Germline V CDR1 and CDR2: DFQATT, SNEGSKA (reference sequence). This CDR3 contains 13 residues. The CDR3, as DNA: TGCGGAGTTAGGAGACGAAGGACCTACGAGCAGTACTTC. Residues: CGVRRRRTYEQYF.

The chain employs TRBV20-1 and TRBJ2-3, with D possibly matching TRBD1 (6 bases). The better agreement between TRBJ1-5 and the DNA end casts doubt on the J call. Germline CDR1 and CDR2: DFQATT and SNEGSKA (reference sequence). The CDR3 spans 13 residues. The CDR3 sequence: CSANPIAGGPQHF. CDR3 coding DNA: TGCAGTGCTAACCCAATAGCGGGGGGGCCGCAGCATTTT.

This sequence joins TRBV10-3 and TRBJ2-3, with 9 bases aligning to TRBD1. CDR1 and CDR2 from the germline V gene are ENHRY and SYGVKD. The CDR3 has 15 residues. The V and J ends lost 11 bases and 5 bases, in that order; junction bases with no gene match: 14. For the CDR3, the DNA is TGTGCCTTAACAACCCGGGACAGGGTGATAGATACGCAGTATTTT. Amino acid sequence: CALTTRDRVIDTQYF.

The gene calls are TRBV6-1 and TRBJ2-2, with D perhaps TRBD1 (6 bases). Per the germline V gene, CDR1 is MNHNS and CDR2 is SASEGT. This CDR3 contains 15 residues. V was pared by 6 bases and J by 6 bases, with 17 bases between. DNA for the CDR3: TGTGCCAGCAGCACCCCTACAGGGATTCCCGGGGAGCTGTTTTTT. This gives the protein CASSTPTGIPGELFF.

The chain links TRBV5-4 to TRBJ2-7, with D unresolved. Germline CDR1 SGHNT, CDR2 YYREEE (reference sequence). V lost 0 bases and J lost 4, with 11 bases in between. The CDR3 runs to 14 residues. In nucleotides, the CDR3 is TGTGCCAGCAGCTTGGGGTCAGCCAATTACGAGCAGTACTTC. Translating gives CASSLGSANYEQYF.

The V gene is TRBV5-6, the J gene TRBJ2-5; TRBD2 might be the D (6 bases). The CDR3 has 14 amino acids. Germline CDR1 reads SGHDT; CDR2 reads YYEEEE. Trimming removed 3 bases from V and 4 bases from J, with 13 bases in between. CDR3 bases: TGTGCCAGCAGCTATGAGCGGGTAAGAGAGACCCAGTACTTC. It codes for CASSYERVRETQYF. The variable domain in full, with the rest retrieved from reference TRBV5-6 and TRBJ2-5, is DAGVTQSPTHLIKTRGQQVTLRCSPKSGHDTVSWYQQALGQGPQFIFQYYEEEERQRGNFPDRFSGHQFPNYSSELNVNALLLGDSALYLCASSYERVRETQYFGPGTRLLVL.

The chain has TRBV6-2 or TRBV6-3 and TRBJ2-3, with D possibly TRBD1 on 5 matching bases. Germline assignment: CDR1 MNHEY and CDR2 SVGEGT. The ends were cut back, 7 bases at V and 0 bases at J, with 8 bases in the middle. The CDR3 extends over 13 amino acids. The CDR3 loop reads CASNPGSTDTQYF. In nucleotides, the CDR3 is TGTGCCAGCAACCCAGGGAGCACAGATACGCAGTATTTT.

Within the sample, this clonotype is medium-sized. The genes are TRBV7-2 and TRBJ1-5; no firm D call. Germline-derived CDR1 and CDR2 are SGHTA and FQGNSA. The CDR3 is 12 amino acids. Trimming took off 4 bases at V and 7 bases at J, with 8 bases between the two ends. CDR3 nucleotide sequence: TGTGCCAGCAGCTCCCCTCGCCAGCCCCAGCATTTT. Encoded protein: CASSSPRQPQHF.

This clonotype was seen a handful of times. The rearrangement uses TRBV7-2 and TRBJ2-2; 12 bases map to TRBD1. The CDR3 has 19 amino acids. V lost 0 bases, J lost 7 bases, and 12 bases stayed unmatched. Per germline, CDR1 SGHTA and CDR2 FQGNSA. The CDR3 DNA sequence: TGTGCCAGCAGCTTAGCGTCAGGGACAGGGGGCCGTTGGTACGGGGAGCTGTTTTTT. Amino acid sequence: CASSLASGTGGRWYGELFF.

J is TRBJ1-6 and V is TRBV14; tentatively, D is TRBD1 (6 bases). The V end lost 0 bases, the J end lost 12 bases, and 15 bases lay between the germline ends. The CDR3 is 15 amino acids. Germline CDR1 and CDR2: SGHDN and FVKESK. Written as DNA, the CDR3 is TGTGCCAGCAGCCAAGACCAGGGGCAGGGAGTACCCCTCCACTTT. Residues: CASSQDQGQGVPLHF.

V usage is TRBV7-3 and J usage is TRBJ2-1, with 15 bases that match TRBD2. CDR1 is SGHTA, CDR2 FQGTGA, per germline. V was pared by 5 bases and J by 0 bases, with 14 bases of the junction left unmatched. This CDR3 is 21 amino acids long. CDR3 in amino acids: CASSQSPGLAGGTSSYNEQFF. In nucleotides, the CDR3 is TGTGCCAGCAGCCAATCACCGGGACTAGCGGGGGGCACCAGCTCCTACAATGAGCAGTTCTTC.

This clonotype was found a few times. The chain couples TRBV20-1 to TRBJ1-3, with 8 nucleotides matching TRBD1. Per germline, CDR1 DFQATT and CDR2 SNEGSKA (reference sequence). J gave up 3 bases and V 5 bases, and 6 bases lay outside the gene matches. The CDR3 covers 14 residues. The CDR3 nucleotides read TGCAGTGCTTTCGGGACAGGCATTGGAAACACCATATATTTT. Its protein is CSAFGTGIGNTIYF.